This T cell receptor (beta chain) was documented in a study of cytomegalovirus exposure and HLA in healthy donors. Study-wide results and limits: Within a later analysis, the majority of CMV-associated TCR beta chains appeared HLA-restricted. A prior analysis recorded that most TCR beta V segments were productive about 90% or about 30% of the time. In a later analysis, specific HLA alleles were associated with under 20,000 TCR beta sequences at a 0.05 false discovery rate. Most TCR sequences were uncommon, yet certain public TCRs appeared in many donors.

Germline V gene lookup returns CDR1 MNHEY and CDR2 SVGAGI. CDR3 size: 14 residues. V was clipped by 2 bases and J by 0 bases; unmatched bases: 1. In the case of this clone: The target antigen is unknown.

In the PCR, 60 Vbeta and 13 Jbeta primers were used. Profiled with immunoSEQ multiplex PCR; TCRdb holds only in-frame clones, not every one. The sample includes 90,000 to 120,000 clones, roughly 70% of them seen just once. This clonotype was obtained from a woman aged 35 to 49 in good health and CMV-seropositive. The chain is built from TRBV6-5 and TRBJ2-7, with 7 bases that match TRBD1. Sequencing was carried out using PBMCs. The CDR3 sequence is CASSYRGPSYEQYF. The CDR3, as DNA: TGTGCCAGCAGTTACAGGGGGCCCTCCTACGAGCAGTACTTC.